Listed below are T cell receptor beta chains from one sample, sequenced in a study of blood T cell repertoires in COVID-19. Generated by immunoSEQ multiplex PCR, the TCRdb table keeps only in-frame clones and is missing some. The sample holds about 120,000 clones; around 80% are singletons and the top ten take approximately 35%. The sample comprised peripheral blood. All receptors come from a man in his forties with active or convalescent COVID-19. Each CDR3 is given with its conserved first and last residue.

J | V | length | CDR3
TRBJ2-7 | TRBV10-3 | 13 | CAVLAAVTYEQYF
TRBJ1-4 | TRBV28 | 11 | CASSPRQGLFF
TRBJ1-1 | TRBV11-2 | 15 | CASSARTGGVTEAFF
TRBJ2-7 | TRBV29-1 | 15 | CSVEQGTAGAREQYF
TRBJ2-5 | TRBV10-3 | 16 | CAISESVLRGEETQYF
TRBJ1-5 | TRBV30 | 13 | CACQGQLNQPQHF
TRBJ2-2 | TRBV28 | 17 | CASSARTGGRYTGELFF
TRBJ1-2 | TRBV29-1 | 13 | CSVRRQGNDGYTF
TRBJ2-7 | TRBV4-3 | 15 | CASSHRRGYSYEQYF
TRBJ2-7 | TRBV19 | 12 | CASSSGGGRLYF
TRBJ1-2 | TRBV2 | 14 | CASSPAGRVRGYTF
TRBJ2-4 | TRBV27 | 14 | CASSSNGGLNIQYF
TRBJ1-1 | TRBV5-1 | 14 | CASSPGTGSGEAFF
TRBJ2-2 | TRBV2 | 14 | CASTKQGHTGELFF